Here is one T cell receptor beta chain with its context. Its antigen is unknown. No much larger clonotype is one base removed from it; base qualities were not supplied. Systemically healthy Caucasian individuals from Russia, 39 in total and aged about 6 to 100 years, were included as donors. Ten milliliters of peripheral blood were drawn from each donor into EDTA-treated Vacutainer tubes. Ficoll-Paque density-gradient centrifugation was used to isolate PBMCs, with at least 6.5 million obtained per sample. Trizol reagent was used to extract total RNA from the PBMCs, yielding at least 5.5 micrograms per sample. Naive CD45RAhigh/CD27high T cell percentages were measured by flow cytometry on a PBMC aliquot from every donor. This sample is part of a study of blood T cells in healthy people across ages (dated by TCRdb to about 2015). About the investigation overall: Template switching captured roughly one uniquely barcoded TCR beta cDNA molecule per two T cells in model experiments. To track age-related changes in TCR beta repertoire diversity, the study relied on deep sequencing normalized with unique cDNA molecular identifiers. The donors were divided into four age groups: young (average approximately 17 years), middle-aged (about 40), aged (approximately 62) and long-lived (82). To avoid experimental bias, donors of different ages were distributed randomly across sequencing lanes. Two additional independent replicas of 1 million unique cDNA reads from the same blood draw were analyzed for two donors (one aged 18 to 30 and one aged 80 or older). What the study reported, not specific to this receptor: Because the CMV infection status of the donors was unknown, age-related changes in expanded clonotypes may potentially have been confounded. Observed TCR beta diversity correlated strongly with the percentage of naive T cells measured by flow cytometry. Compared with the aged group, more naive CD4+ T cells, fewer expanded clones and increased TCR diversity were shown by the long-lived group, suggesting age selection. Estimates of total diversity based on one million sequenced T cells were considered lower bounds and underestimates. As age increased, observed TCR beta diversity per million T cells dropped in a roughly linear way, and a significant reduction was already evident by age 40. Since profiling was done on bulk unsorted PBMCs, naive and antigen-experienced compartments could not be conclusively compared.

The junction shows trimming of 6 bases on V and 3 bases on J, and the gene matches do not reach 4 bases of it. The germline V gene (reference sequence) provides CDR1 DFQATT and CDR2 SNEGSKA. Taken from cysteine to phenylalanine, the CDR3 has 12 residues. Only the CDR3 region is kept as DNA, spanning 36 bases read in frame from base 1. Library method: 5' RACE. The run used an Illumina HiSeq 2500. The second PCR ran for about 6 to 12 cycles and used a J-beta primer mix along with a sample-barcoded 5' primer. A unique molecular identifier was introduced onto each TCR beta cDNA molecule by a template-switch 5' adaptor carrying 12 random nucleotides. Each sample yielded at least 2.5 million CDR3-containing paired-end reads. First-strand cDNA was synthesized from all RNA with the Mint cDNA synthesis kit, primed by a TRBC-specific oligonucleotide. Following uracil-DNA glycosylase treatment, all cDNA underwent a first 18-cycle PCR with the universal primers M1SS and BC2_uni_R. In the original analysis: For normalization, 1 million high-quality reads, each with a distinct molecular identifier, were randomly selected from each sample. Instead of being binned into consensus sequences, reads with shared molecular identifiers were discarded. MiTCR, run with a Q25 quality threshold and the strictest error-elimination algorithm, handled CDR3 identification, clonotype clustering and error correction. Lower-bound total TCR beta diversity was estimated with a nonparametric unseen species model using Euler transformation. TCRdb itself trimmed the public reads at Q25 with fastp, ran MiXCR and retained productive beta chains. Under each unique CDR3 protein, matching rows form one entry showing the most common genes and DNA. These V and J calls are TCRdb output, not the study's own analysis. The sample table holds 450,000 to 700,000 distinct CDR3 sequences, of which about 26% were seen once. The ten largest clones represent approximately 17% of the sample.

The receptor was isolated from a woman in her sixties or seventies in good health. Sequenced material: blood. Rearrangement joined TRBV20-1 to TRBJ2-5, with 7 bases aligning to TRBD2. CDR3 protein: CSAWAGEETQYF. The DNA sequence is TGCAGTGCGTGGGCGGGGGAAGAGACCCAGTACTTC.